This passage covers 14 T cell receptor beta chains from one sample sequenced in a study of shared clonotypes between healthy human individuals. Sequencing was performed with immunoSEQ multiplex PCR; in TCRdb, only in-frame clones are kept and a portion is missing. The repertoire includes under 1,900,000 clones, just under 99% of them detected once, and around 0.33% sits in the top ten. Sequenced material: naive CD4+ T cells sorted from blood. Subset in this sample: CD45RA+ positively selected. Every receptor here comes from a man younger than 45 in good health.

V gene TRBV7-6 combines with J gene TRBJ2-4, with TRBD1 as a possible D gene (5 bases). The CDR3 length is 15 residues. CDR1 and CDR2 (germline): SGHVS, FNYEAQ. V shed 5 bases and J shed 2 bases, with 13 bases lying between them. The CDR3 reads CASSPDQGSKNIQYF. In nucleotides, the CDR3 is TGTGCCAGCAGCCCGGATCAGGGTTCCAAAAACATTCAGTACTTC. The whole variable domain, filled in from reference TRBV7-6 and TRBJ2-4, reads GAGVSQSPRYKVTKRGQDVALRCDPISGHVSLYWYRQALGQGPEFLTYFNYEAQQDKSGLPNDRFSAERPEGSISTLTIQRTEQRDSAMYRCASSPDQGSKNIQYFGAGTRLSVL.

This clone was seen once. The J gene is TRBJ2-6, the V gene TRBV7-9; 8 nucleotides agree with TRBD1. Germline values: CDR1 SEHNR, CDR2 FQNEAQ (reference sequence). The CDR3 loop spans 19 amino acids. The ends lost 5 bases at V and 0 bases at J; junction bases unmatched: 12. The CDR3 nucleotides are TGTGCCAGCAGCCACGGCTTCGGACAGGGTTCCTCTGGGGCCAACGTCCTGACTTTC. Amino acids: CASSHGFGQGSSGANVLTF.

This chain uses TRBV5-6 with TRBJ1-2, with 7 bases lining up with TRBD1. Germline loops: CDR1 SGHDT, CDR2 YYEEEE. The ends lost 0 bases at V and 3 bases at J; junction bases unmatched: 8. The CDR3 is 16 residues long. This CDR3 is CASSLGLRGRDYGYTF. The CDR3 DNA reads as TGTGCCAGCAGCTTGGGGCTCAGGGGGAGGGACTATGGCTACACCTTC. The variable domain in full, with the rest retrieved from reference TRBV5-6 and TRBJ1-2, is DAGVTQSPTHLIKTRGQQVTLRCSPKSGHDTVSWYQQALGQGPQFIFQYYEEEERQRGNFPDRFSGHQFPNYSSELNVNALLLGDSALYLCASSLGLRGRDYGYTFGSGTRLTVV.

The rearrangement joins TRBV28 to TRBJ1-1; unclear D gene. Trimming removed 2 bases from V and 3 bases from J, with 10 bases in between. From germline, CDR1 is MDHEN and CDR2 SYDVKM. The CDR3 length is 14 residues. CDR3 protein: CASSLGHRDTEAFF. CDR3 nucleotide sequence: TGTGCCAGCAGTTTAGGGCACCGGGACACTGAAGCTTTCTTT.

The genes are TRBV19 and TRBJ2-2; perhaps TRBD2 as D (5 bases). This CDR3 comprises 13 residues. Germline V gene sequence: CDR1 LNHDA, CDR2 SQIVND (reference sequence). Trimming pared 3 bases from V and 6 bases from J, leaving 8 bases between. CDR3: CASSMRGPGELFF. CDR3 DNA: TGTGCCAGTAGTATGAGAGGGCCCGGGGAGCTGTTTTTT. Filled out from reference TRBV19 and TRBJ2-2, the complete variable domain reads DGGITQSPKYLFRKEGQNVTLSCEQNLNHDAMYWYRQDPGQGLRLIYYSQIVNDFQKGDIAEGYSVSREKKESFPLTVTSAQKNPTAFYLCASSMRGPGELFFGEGSRLTVL.

The chain uses TRBV6-5 and TRBJ2-5; D is unclear. Trimming took off 5 bases at V and 3 bases at J, with 10 bases between the two ends. Germline lookup yields CDR1 MNHEY and CDR2 SVGAGI. The CDR3 has 13 residues. In DNA form, the CDR3 reads TGTGCCAGCAGTAACAGCGACGAAGAGACCCAGTACTTC. Its translation: CASSNSDEETQYF.

With respect to this clone: At the DNA level, this CDR3 is encoded by other sequences in the same sample as well. V usage is TRBV7-2 and J usage is TRBJ2-7; D remains unclear. The germline V gene has CDR1 SGHTA and CDR2 FQGNSA. V lost 5 bases to trimming and J lost 5 bases, with 7 bases between them. The CDR3 contains 11 residues. CDR3 DNA: TGTGCCAGCAGCCTCTTGGACGAGCAGTACTTC. Amino acid sequence: CASSLLDEQYF.

The chain uses TRBV10-1 and TRBJ2-1; 7 bases fit TRBD1. Trimming at V came to 0 bases and at J to 9 bases, leaving 2 bases not matched to a gene. The CDR3 is 13 amino acids. CDR1 and CDR2 from the germline V gene are WNHNN and SYGVQD (reference sequence). CDR3 protein: CASSESSGGEQFF. The DNA for the CDR3 is TGCGCCAGCAGTGAGTCGTCAGGGGGTGAGCAGTTCTTC.

The J gene is TRBJ2-7, the V gene TRBV6-5; D gene unclear. The ends were cut back, 0 bases at V and 4 bases at J, with 10 bases in the middle. The CDR3 spans 14 residues. In germline, CDR1 is MNHEY, CDR2 SVGAGI. CDR3 region: CASSYSSGQYEQYF. The CDR3 nucleotides read TGTGCCAGCAGTTACTCTTCAGGTCAATACGAGCAGTACTTC.

V and J are TRBV7-9 and TRBJ2-7; D perhaps matches TRBD1 (5 bases). This CDR3 is 14 amino acids long. The V end was cut by 1 base, the J end by 6 bases, with 13 bases between. Germline lookup yields CDR1 SEHNR and CDR2 FQNEAQ (reference sequence). This chain's CDR3 is CASSLVGQGIEQYF. Here the CDR3 DNA reads TGTGCCAGCAGCTTAGTAGGTCAGGGCATCGAGCAGTACTTC. The complete variable domain, with remaining parts taken from reference TRBV7-9 and TRBJ2-7, reads DTGVSQNPRHKITKRGQNVTFRCDPISEHNRLYWYRQTLGQGPEFLTYFQNEAQLEKSRLLSDRFSAERPKGSFSTLEIQRTEQGDSAMYLCASSLVGQGIEQYFGPGTRLTVT.

This chain joins TRBV19 and TRBJ2-5, with 8 nucleotides matching TRBD1. V was pared by 6 bases and J by 7 bases, with 7 bases of the junction left unmatched. The CDR3 runs to 13 residues. Germline CDR1 reads LNHDA; CDR2 reads SQIVND (reference sequence). DNA of the CDR3: TGTGCCAGTAGGACGCTTACAGGGGGGACCCAGTACTTC. Translating gives CASRTLTGGTQYF. Variable domain in full (rest from reference TRBV19 and TRBJ2-5): DGGITQSPKYLFRKEGQNVTLSCEQNLNHDAMYWYRQDPGQGLRLIYYSQIVNDFQKGDIAEGYSVSREKKESFPLTVTSAQKNPTAFYLCASRTLTGGTQYFGPGTRLLVL.

The chain employs TRBV18 and TRBJ2-6, with D hard to call. V was trimmed by 2 bases and J by 0 bases, leaving 8 bases between them. CDR1 KGHSH and CDR2 LQKENI come from the germline V gene. CDR3 length: 16 residues. The CDR3 sequence is CASSPIEDSGANVLTF. CDR3 coding DNA: TGTGCCAGCTCACCAATTGAAGACTCTGGGGCCAACGTCCTGACTTTC.

This chain connects TRBV27 to TRBJ1-2; no firm D call. The CDR3 consists of 16 residues. Germline V CDR1 and CDR2: MNHEY, SMNVEV (reference sequence). V dropped 4 bases and J dropped 0 bases, with 15 bases sitting between them. The CDR3 sequence: CASSSAALLANYGYTF. In nucleotides, the CDR3 is TGTGCCAGCAGTTCGGCTGCTCTTTTAGCTAACTATGGCTACACCTTC.

The chain recombines TRBV6-1 with TRBJ2-7, with 8 nucleotides matching TRBD2. This CDR3 has 15 residues. V trimming: 6 bases; J trimming: 0 bases; junction bases outside the gene matches: 7. Germline-derived CDR1 and CDR2 are MNHNS and SASEGT. In DNA form, the CDR3 reads TGTGCCAGCAGCCCCCAGCGGGAGAGCTCCTACGAGCAGTACTTC. Its translation: CASSPQRESSYEQYF.